Below, one TCR beta chain is given with its context. Its antigen is not identified. This sample is drawn from a study of beta chain features in type 1 diabetes. In the study overall: Age, gender and cell yields were similar between patients and healthy donors. Researchers looked at about 110 million sorted cells across all samples. General study points: Across all four CD4+ subsets, people with type 1 diabetes showed modestly shorter TCRB CDR3s. No resolution was reached here on whether HLA type influences TCRB rearrangement.

Reverse transcription of all isolated RNA meant that expressed TCRB transcripts were sequenced. TCRdb's copy holds only in-frame clones and misses some; the assay was immunoSEQ multiplex PCR. There are about 650,000 clones in the sample; around 12% occur only once, and around 0.12% lies in the top ten. Germline lookup yields CDR1 SGHNT and CDR2 YYREEE (reference sequence). Trimming at V came to 4 bases and at J to 0 bases, leaving 11 bases not matched to a gene. CDR3 length equals 17 residues. This chain joins TRBV5-4 and TRBJ2-3; 7 positions match TRBD2. The sequence derives from a man aged 30 to 39 with type 1 diabetes. Sequences were obtained from naive CD4+ T cells from blood. Written as DNA, the CDR3 is TGTGCCAGCAGCCCCGGCCGCGGCGGGGGTAGCACAGATACGCAGTATTTT. Its translation: CASSPGRGGGSTDTQYF.